This TCR beta chain was observed in a study of blood T cell repertoires in COVID-19. As processed by the authors: The assay estimated nucleated cells by amplifying reference gene primers. Produced via immunoSEQ multiplex PCR; TCRdb's table is partial and in-frame only. V, J and clone size are those of that table, while D and trimming were read from the DNA. Here the sample spans approximately 100,000 clones, roughly 88% being singletons. Trimming at V came to 1 base and at J to 6 bases, leaving 7 bases not matched to a gene. The CDR3 length is 16 residues. Germline values: CDR1 LGHDT, CDR2 YNNKEL (reference sequence).

This receptor was obtained from a woman in her sixties with acute or convalescent COVID-19. The chain couples TRBV3-1 (or the pseudogene TRBV3-2) to TRBJ2-1; 9 bases agree with TRBD2. Sequenced input: peripheral blood. In DNA form, the CDR3 reads TGTGCCAGCAGCCAAGTGGGCGGGAGGGGATTCAATGAGCAGTTCTTC. Encoded protein: CASSQVGGRGFNEQFF.